This T cell receptor (beta chain) was captured by sequencing in a study of blood T cell repertoires in COVID-19 (dated by TCRdb to between 2020 and 2021). In the study overall: Collaborator samples came from the United States, Italy and Spain and covered acute and convalescent phases of COVID-19. HLA class I and class II types, where available, came from metadata supplied by the sample provider rather than from assay-based typing. A de-identified subject ID, COVID-19 status, age in years and sex were almost always included in the sample metadata. Samples came from the ongoing ImmuneRACE study (first 160 participants) plus 1,254 subjects from 6 global collaborators. The material from the prospective study consisted of cDNA or gDNA derived from T cells, B-cell-depleted T cells, or PBMCs. Deeply sampled blood TCRbeta repertoires from subjects exposed to, actively infected with, or recovered from COVID-19 were included in the dataset. A freely available public database, intended as a resource for researchers studying the immune response to SARS-CoV-2, is where the repertoires were released.

A remark on this clone: Its antigen remains unidentified. Per-base quality was not reported, and no clone a single base away is much larger than it.

Study-wide conclusions, independent of this receptor: Clinical and demographic metadata were provided uncurated, with the amount varying by source and participant.

TCRbeta CDR3 regions were amplified from genomic DNA by means of the immunoSEQ Assay, a bias-controlled multiplex PCR. The paper's data handling went like this. Within the assay, amplification of reference gene primers was used to estimate how many nucleated cells each sample contained. To quantify the absolute abundance of each unique TCRbeta CDR3 rearrangement, sequence reads were collapsed and filtered. Productive Simpson clonality was computed per sample as the square root of Simpson's diversity index over productive rearrangements. TCRdb holds this immuneACCESS table with in-frame rearrangements only. Some clones are missing; in checked studies, unresolved V genes explain under half, and the rest has no known cause. Clonal size and the V and J genes are those of that table, whereas D and trimming came from the DNA. The sample table contains about 140,000 clones; only one count was recorded for about 87% of them. 5% to 6% of the sample belongs to the ten largest clones.

The CDR3 numbers 16 residues from cysteine through phenylalanine. Only the CDR3 DNA stays, 48 bases, in frame from base 1. Clipping removes 7 bases from V and 2 bases from J, with 10 as the unmatched junction base count. The germline V gene encodes CDR1 MNHEY and CDR2 SMNVEV (reference sequence). Collaborating institutions collected whole blood in K2EDTA tubes following their own protocols. For TCRbeta analysis, collaborator samples were shipped as frozen whole blood, as isolated PBMCs, or as DNA extracted from either sample type. This chain joins TRBV27 to TRBJ2-7, and TRBD2 aligns with 11 junction nucleotides. The sequence was collected from a human donor in a cohort sampled during active COVID-19. The sample comprised peripheral blood. The nucleotides read TGTGCCAGCAACCCCGTCGGGACTAGCGGAACCTACGAGCAGTACTTC. It codes for CASNPVGTSGTYEQYF.